These 19 T cell receptor beta chains share one sample of origin, sequenced in a study of blood T cell repertoires in COVID-19. Profiled with immunoSEQ multiplex PCR; TCRdb holds only in-frame clones, not every one. This table holds about 190,000 clones, about 88% found once. Sequences were obtained from peripheral blood. Receptors were obtained from a man younger than 40 with acute or convalescent COVID-19.

This clone appeared a single time. The chain recombines TRBV5-8 with TRBJ1-4; the match to TRBD1 covers 8 bases. The length of the CDR3 is 17 residues. Trimming cost V 4 bases and J 2 bases; bases outside gene matches: 10. The germline CDR1 and CDR2 sequences are SGHTS and YDEGEE. In DNA, the CDR3 is TGTGCCAGCAGCCTATGGCCAGGGGGCGCGACTAATGAAAAACTGTTTTTT. It yields the protein CASSLWPGGATNEKLFF.

Here the CDR3 DNA reads TGTGCCAGCAGCGAAGGGAGGGCGGGAGATACGCAGTATTTT. This encodes CASSEGRAGDTQYF. The chain employs TRBV7-9 and TRBJ2-3, with 7 bases fitting TRBD2. Germline loops: CDR1 SEHNR, CDR2 FQNEAQ (reference sequence). Trimming at V came to 5 bases and at J to 5 bases, leaving 7 bases not matched to a gene. CDR3 length: 14 amino acids.

The chain is built from TRBV29-1 and TRBJ2-7; D call uncertain. Germline V lookup: CDR1 SQVTM, CDR2 ANQGSEA. This CDR3 has 12 residues. Trimming stripped 7 bases from V and 3 bases from J, with 13 bases between. The CDR3 nucleotides read TGCAGCGCCTCGCCAGGTGACTACGAGCAGTACTTC. Translating it yields CSASPGDYEQYF.

The chain carries TRBV19 and TRBJ1-2; 9 bases are a match to TRBD1. From germline, CDR1 is LNHDA and CDR2 SQIVND (reference sequence). The CDR3 has 15 residues. Unmatched junction bases numbered 6, after V lost 2 bases and J lost 5 bases. The CDR3: CASSIRTGAMYGYTF. The CDR3 DNA reads TGTGCCAGTAGTATAAGGACAGGGGCGATGTATGGCTACACCTTC.

This rearrangement joins TRBV18 to TRBJ1-5; possibly TRBD1 for D (6 bases). Per the germline V gene, CDR1 is KGHSH and CDR2 is LQKENI. CDR3 length: 15 residues. The V end was cut by 5 bases, the J end by 3 bases, with 14 bases between. Here the CDR3 DNA reads TGTGCCAGCTCATCTTACAGGGAAAACAATCAGCCCCAGCATTTT. Amino acids: CASSSYRENNQPQHF.

The chain couples TRBV30 to TRBJ2-7; a possible D gene is TRBD1 (6 bases). The CDR3 length is 13 residues. Germline V CDR1 and CDR2: GTSNPN, SVGIG (reference sequence). V was shortened by 3 bases and J by 0 bases, with 9 bases between the two germline ends. In nucleotides, the CDR3 is TGTGCCTGGAGCACAGGGAACTCCTACGAGCAGTACTTC. Translation: CAWSTGNSYEQYF.

The rearrangement joins TRBV5-1 to TRBJ1-2, with 7 nucleotides matching TRBD1. CDR1 and CDR2 from the germline V gene are SGHRS and YFSETQ. CDR3 length: 14 amino acids. V dropped 3 bases and J dropped 4; count of bases not matched to a gene: 6. In DNA form, the CDR3 reads TGCGCCAGCAGCTCCGAACGGGACAGCTATGGCTACACCTTC. It encodes CASSSERDSYGYTF.

This chain uses TRBV28 with TRBJ1-5; D may be TRBD1 (5 bases). This CDR3 contains 15 residues. In germline, CDR1 is MDHEN, CDR2 SYDVKM. The V end was cut by 3 bases, the J end by 6 bases, with 15 bases between. The CDR3 nucleotides are TGTGCCAGCAGTTTTGACACGGGGGGTGGTCAGCCCCAGCATTTT. As protein: CASSFDTGGGQPQHF.

The chain joins TRBV14 to TRBJ1-3; a weak D match, TRBD1 (5 bases). The CDR3 covers 17 residues. Germline loops: CDR1 SGHDN, CDR2 FVKESK. Trimming shortened V by 2 bases and J by 2 bases, and 16 bases separated the two germline ends. CDR3 bases: TGTGCCAGCAGCCAATCACTGTGGCAGGGCCCTGGAAACACCATATATTTT. This sequence encodes CASSQSLWQGPGNTIYF.

The chain carries TRBV5-1 and TRBJ2-1; tentatively, D is TRBD2 (6 bases). CDR1 is SGHRS and CDR2 is YFSETQ in the germline V gene. Trimming cost V 3 bases and J 5 bases, with 12 bases left between them. This CDR3 spans 14 amino acids. The CDR3 DNA reads TGCGCCAGCAGCTATACCGGGAGCAACAATGAGCAGTTCTTC. This sequence encodes CASSYTGSNNEQFF.

The gene calls are TRBV3-1 (or the pseudogene TRBV3-2) and TRBJ2-1; TRBD2 might be the D (5 bases). Germline V gene data show CDR1 as LGHDT and CDR2 as YNNKEL (reference sequence). V was trimmed by 4 bases and J by 7 bases, leaving 14 bases between them. This CDR3 is built from 14 residues. The CDR3 is CASSRRTGGNEQFF. The CDR3 coding sequence is TGTGCCAGCAGCCGCCGGACTGGCGGTAATGAGCAGTTCTTC.

V usage is TRBV28 and J usage is TRBJ1-1; D might be TRBD1 (6 bases). The germline CDR1 and CDR2 sequences are MDHEN and SYDVKM. The CDR3 contains 17 residues. V lost 7 bases and J lost 0, with 21 bases in between. The CDR3 DNA follows: TGTGCCAGCAACATGTGGGGTTCAGGGGCGATGAACACTGAAGCTTTCTTT. It translates to CASNMWGSGAMNTEAFF.

The sample holds a few counts of this clone. The V gene is TRBV6-5, the J gene TRBJ1-4; D possibly corresponds to TRBD1 (6 bases). CDR1 and CDR2 (germline): MNHEY, SVGAGI. Deletions cut 8 bases from V and 7 bases from J, with 11 bases between. This CDR3 spans 12 amino acids. CDR3 loop: CASLGGAEKLFF. In DNA, the CDR3 is TGTGCCAGCCTCGGGGGGGCTGAAAAACTGTTTTTT.

This chain links TRBV30 with TRBJ2-3; 7 nucleotides match TRBD2. Germline assignment: CDR1 GTSNPN and CDR2 SVGIG (reference sequence). CDR3 length: 14 residues. The V and J ends lost 2 bases and 8 bases, in that order; junction bases with no gene match: 10. The CDR3 sequence: CAWSPPTRTSTQYF. CDR3 DNA: TGTGCCTGGAGTCCCCCCACCCGGACTAGTACGCAGTATTTT.

This CDR3 reads CASSEKIQAGSPLHF. The CDR3 region has the DNA TGTGCCAGCAGTGAAAAGATACAAGCAGGATCACCCCTCCACTTT. The chain has TRBV6-1 and TRBJ1-6, with no clear D. CDR1 is MNHNS, CDR2 SASEGT, per germline. The V end was cut by 2 bases, the J end by 10 bases, with 15 bases between. The CDR3 is 15 residues long.

The gene calls are TRBV7-2 and TRBJ2-7; 8 positions match TRBD1. This CDR3 has 13 residues. The V segment lost 5 bases and the J segment 5 bases; nucleotides outside the gene matches: 5. Germline V gene sequence: CDR1 SGHTA, CDR2 FQGNSA. The CDR3 region has the DNA TGTGCCAGCAGCCCGGACAGGGTTAACGAGCAGTACTTC. The encoded protein is CASSPDRVNEQYF.

The chain recombines TRBV30 with TRBJ2-1; 7 bases align to TRBD1. Germline assignment: CDR1 GTSNPN and CDR2 SVGIG (reference sequence). Losses at the gene ends were 8 bases for V and 7 bases for J; bases not matched to a gene: 11. The CDR3 totals 13 residues. The CDR3: CARETGNSNEQFF. CDR3 DNA sequence: TGTGCCCGAGAGACAGGGAATTCGAATGAGCAGTTCTTC. The full variable domain, its missing parts supplied by reference TRBV30 and TRBJ2-1, is SQTIHQWPATLVQPVGSPLSLECTVEGTSNPNLYWYRQAAGRGLQLLFYSVGIGQISSEVPQNLSASRPQDRQFILSSKKLLLSDSGFYLCARETGNSNEQFFGPGTRLTVL.

The chain recombines TRBV14 with TRBJ2-1; 9 nucleotides match TRBD1. Germline V gene lookup returns CDR1 SGHDN and CDR2 FVKESK. Germline trimming cut 0 bases from V and 5 bases from J; bases unmatched to any gene: 5. The CDR3 covers 16 residues. The CDR3 region is CASSQDSQGAHNEQFF. The DNA for the CDR3 is TGTGCCAGCAGCCAAGATTCACAGGGGGCGCACAATGAGCAGTTCTTC.

This clone was recorded only once. The chain couples TRBV6-5 to TRBJ2-7; 9 bases line up with TRBD1. Germline CDR1 reads MNHEY; CDR2 reads SVGAGI. J lost 4 bases, V lost 5 bases, and 6 bases had no gene match. CDR3 length: 14 residues. The CDR3 sequence is CASSRDRDLYEQYF. The CDR3, as DNA: TGTGCCAGCAGTCGGGACAGGGATCTTTACGAGCAGTACTTC.